A single T cell receptor (beta chain) is shown here with its context. The sample belongs to a study of blood T cell repertoires in COVID-19. Study context: Sites in the United States, Italy and Spain provided acute and convalescent COVID-19 samples. Sample material is recorded as cDNA or gDNA derived from T cells, B-cell-depleted T cells, or PBMCs.

Study processing details: Amplification of reference gene primers was used by the study to estimate nucleated cell counts. This table comes from immunoSEQ multiplex PCR, and its TCRdb copy is limited to in-frame clones, with some not included. V, J and clone size are those of that table, while D and trimming were read from the DNA. The sample yields more than 85,000 clones, about 80% seen once. Sequencing was carried out using peripheral blood. This receptor was obtained from a woman aged 70 to 79 with acute or convalescent COVID-19.

CDR3 in amino acids: CASSPTGTATDTQYF. In DNA form, the CDR3 reads TGTGCCAGCAGCCCCACCGGGACTGCCACAGATACGCAGTATTTT. The chain has TRBV11-2 and TRBJ2-3; maybe TRBD2 (6 bases). The CDR3 is 15 residues long. Germline CDR1 and CDR2: SGHAT and FQNNGV. Trimming shortened V by 5 bases and J by 2 bases, and 14 bases separated the two germline ends.